The TCR beta chain described here comes from a study of blood T cell repertoires in COVID-19. Study information: Italy, Spain and the United States were the sources of the convalescent and acute COVID-19 samples. Sample material is recorded as cDNA or gDNA derived from T cells, B-cell-depleted T cells, or PBMCs.

CDR3 length equals 11 residues. Trimming shortened V by 5 bases and J by 5 bases, and 6 bases separated the two germline ends. The germline CDR1 and CDR2 sequences are SEHNR and FQNEAQ (reference sequence). Authors' data handling: Estimated nucleated cell counts came from reference gene primer amplification. The protocol was immunoSEQ multiplex PCR, while the TCRdb copy is restricted to in-frame clones and leaves out a portion. V, J and clone size are those of that table, while D and trimming were read from the DNA. The table shows about 200,000 clones, with approximately 84% occurring only once. The source of this sequence is a human donor with acute or convalescent COVID-19. The donor label of this sample is uncertain. V is TRBV7-9 and J is TRBJ1-2; no firm D call. What was sequenced was peripheral blood. The CDR3, as DNA: TGTGCCAGCAGCCGGGAGTATGGCTACACCTTC. Translated, it gives CASSREYGYTF.